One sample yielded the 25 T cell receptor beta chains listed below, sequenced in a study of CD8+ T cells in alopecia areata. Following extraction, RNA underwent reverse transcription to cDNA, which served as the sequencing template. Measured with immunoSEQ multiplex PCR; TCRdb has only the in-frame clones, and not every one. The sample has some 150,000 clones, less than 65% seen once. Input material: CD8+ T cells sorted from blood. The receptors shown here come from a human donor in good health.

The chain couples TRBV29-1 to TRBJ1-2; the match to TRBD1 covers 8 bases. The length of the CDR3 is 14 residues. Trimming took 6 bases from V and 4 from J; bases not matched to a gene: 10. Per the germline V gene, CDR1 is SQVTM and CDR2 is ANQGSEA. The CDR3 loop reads CSVGTGGGGYGYTF. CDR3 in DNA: TGCAGCGTAGGAACAGGGGGTGGGGGCTATGGCTACACCTTC. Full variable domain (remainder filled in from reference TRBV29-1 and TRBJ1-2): SAVISQKPSRDICQRGTSLTIQCQVDSQVTMMFWYRQQPGQSLTLIATANQGSEATYESGFVIDKFPISRPNLTFSTLTVSNMSPEDSSIYLCSVGTGGGGYGYTFGSGTRLTVV.

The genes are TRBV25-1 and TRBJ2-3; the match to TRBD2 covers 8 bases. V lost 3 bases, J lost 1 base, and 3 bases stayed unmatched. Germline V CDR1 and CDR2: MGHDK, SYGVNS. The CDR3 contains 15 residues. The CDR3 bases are TGTGCCAGCAGTGAGGTACTAGCGGGCACAGATACGCAGTATTTT. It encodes CASSEVLAGTDTQYF.

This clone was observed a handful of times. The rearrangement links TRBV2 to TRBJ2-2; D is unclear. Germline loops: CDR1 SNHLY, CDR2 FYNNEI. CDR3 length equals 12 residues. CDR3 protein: CAEVKDTGELFF. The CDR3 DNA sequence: TGTGCAGAGGTCAAGGACACCGGGGAGCTGTTTTTT.

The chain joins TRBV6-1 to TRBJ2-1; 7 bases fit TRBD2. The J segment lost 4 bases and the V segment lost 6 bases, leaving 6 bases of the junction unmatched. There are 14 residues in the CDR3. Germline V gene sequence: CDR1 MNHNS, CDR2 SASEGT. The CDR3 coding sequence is TGTGCCAGCAGCCCGACTAGCAGATACAATGAGCAGTTCTTC. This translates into CASSPTSRYNEQFF.

The CDR3 nucleotides read TGTGCCAGCAGTGAGCCACAGGGTCCGAACACCGGGGAGCTGTTTTTT. Translating it yields CASSEPQGPNTGELFF. The chain couples TRBV2 to TRBJ2-2; TRBD1 might be the D (6 bases). The CDR3 sequence is 16 residues long. Germline values: CDR1 SNHLY, CDR2 FYNNEI. V gave up 3 bases and J gave up 0 bases, with 11 bases separating them.

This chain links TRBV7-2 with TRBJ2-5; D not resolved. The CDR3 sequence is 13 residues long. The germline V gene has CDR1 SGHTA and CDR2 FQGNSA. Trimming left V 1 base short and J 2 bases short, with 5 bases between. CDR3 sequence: CASSLGLQETQYF. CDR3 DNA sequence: TGTGCCAGCAGCTTAGGGCTACAAGAGACCCAGTACTTC.

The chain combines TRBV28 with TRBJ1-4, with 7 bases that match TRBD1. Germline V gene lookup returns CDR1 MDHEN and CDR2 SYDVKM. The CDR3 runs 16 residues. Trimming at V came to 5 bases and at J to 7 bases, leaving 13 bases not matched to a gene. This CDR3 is CASSHGLGTVGEKLFF. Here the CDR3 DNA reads TGTGCCAGCAGTCATGGGTTGGGGACAGTGGGTGAAAAACTGTTTTTT.

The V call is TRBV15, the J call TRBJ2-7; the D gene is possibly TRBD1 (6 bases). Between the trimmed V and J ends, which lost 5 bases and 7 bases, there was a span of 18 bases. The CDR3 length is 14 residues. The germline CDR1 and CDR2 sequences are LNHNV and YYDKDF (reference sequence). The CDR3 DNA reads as TGTGCCACCAGCGACCTTCTTACAGGGCGAGAGCAGTACTTC. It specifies CATSDLLTGREQYF.

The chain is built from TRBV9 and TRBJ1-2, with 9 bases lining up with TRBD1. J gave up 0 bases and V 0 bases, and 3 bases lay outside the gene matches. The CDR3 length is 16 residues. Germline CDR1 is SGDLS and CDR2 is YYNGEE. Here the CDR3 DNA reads TGTGCCAGCAGCGTAGGGACAGGGGCAGCTAACTATGGCTACACCTTC. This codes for CASSVGTGAANYGYTF.

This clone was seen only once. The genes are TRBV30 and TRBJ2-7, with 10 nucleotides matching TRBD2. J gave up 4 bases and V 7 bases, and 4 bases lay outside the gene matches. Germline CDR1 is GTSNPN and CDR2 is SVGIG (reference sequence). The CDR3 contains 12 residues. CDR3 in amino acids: CASRTSGYEQYF. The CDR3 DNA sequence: TGTGCCTCCCGGACTAGCGGTTACGAGCAGTACTTC.

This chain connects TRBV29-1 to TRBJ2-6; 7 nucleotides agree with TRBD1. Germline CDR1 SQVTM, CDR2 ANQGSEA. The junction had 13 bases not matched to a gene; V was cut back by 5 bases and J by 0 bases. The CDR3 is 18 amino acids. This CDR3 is CSVNTRDSSFSGANVLTF. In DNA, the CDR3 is TGCAGCGTTAACACCCGGGACAGCTCTTTCTCTGGGGCCAACGTCCTGACTTTC.

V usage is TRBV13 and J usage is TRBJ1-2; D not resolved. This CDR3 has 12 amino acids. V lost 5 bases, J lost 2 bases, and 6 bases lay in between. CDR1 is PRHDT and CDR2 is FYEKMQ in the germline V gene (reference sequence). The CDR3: CASSPRNYGYTF. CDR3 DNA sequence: TGTGCCAGCAGCCCCCGGAACTATGGCTACACCTTC.

CDR3 DNA sequence: TGTGCCAGCAGCGTAGTTGGGGTCAATGAGCAGTTCTTC. Translation: CASSVVGVNEQFF. V usage is TRBV9 and J usage is TRBJ2-1; D is uncertain. The CDR3 runs 13 residues. CDR1 and CDR2 from the germline V gene are SGDLS and YYNGEE. Trimming removed 0 bases from V and 6 bases from J, with 7 bases in between.

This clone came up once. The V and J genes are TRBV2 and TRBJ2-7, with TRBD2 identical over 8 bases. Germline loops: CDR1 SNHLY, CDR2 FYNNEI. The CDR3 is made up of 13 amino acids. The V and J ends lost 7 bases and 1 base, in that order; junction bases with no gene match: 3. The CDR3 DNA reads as TGTGCCAGCACCCAGCGGGGGTCCTACGAGCAGTACTTC. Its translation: CASTQRGSYEQYF. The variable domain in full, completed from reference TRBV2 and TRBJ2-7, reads EPEVTQTPSHQVTQMGQEVILRCVPISNHLYFYWYRQILGQKVEFLVSFYNNEISEKSEIFDDQFSVERPDGSNFTLKIRSTKLEDSAMYFCASTQRGSYEQYFGPGTRLTVT.

Written as DNA, the CDR3 is TGTGCCAGCAGTTTGTCTTATCTTGACGAGCAGTACTTC. Translated, it gives CASSLSYLDEQYF. J is TRBJ2-7 and V is TRBV5-4; D gene uncertain. Germline lookup yields CDR1 SGHNT and CDR2 YYREEE (reference sequence). This CDR3 is 13 amino acids long. Trimming cost V 5 bases and J 5 bases, with 14 bases left between them.

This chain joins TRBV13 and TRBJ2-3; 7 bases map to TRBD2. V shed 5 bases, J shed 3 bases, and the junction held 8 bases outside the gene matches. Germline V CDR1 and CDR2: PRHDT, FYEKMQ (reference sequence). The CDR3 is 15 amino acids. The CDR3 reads CASSLTLAETDTQYF. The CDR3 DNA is TGTGCCAGCAGCCTCACTCTAGCGGAGACAGATACGCAGTATTTT.

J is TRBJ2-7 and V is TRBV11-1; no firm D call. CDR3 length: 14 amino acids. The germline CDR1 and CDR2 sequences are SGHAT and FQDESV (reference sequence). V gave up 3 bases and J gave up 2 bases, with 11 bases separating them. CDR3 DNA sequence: TGTGCCAGCAGCTTTGCGGACGGTACCTACGAGCAGTACTTC. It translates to CASSFADGTYEQYF. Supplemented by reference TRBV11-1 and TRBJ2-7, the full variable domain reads EAEVAQSPRYKITEKSQAVAFWCDPISGHATLYWYRQILGQGPELLVQFQDESVVDDSQLPKDRFSAERLKGVDSTLKIQPAELGDSAMYLCASSFADGTYEQYFGPGTRLTVT.

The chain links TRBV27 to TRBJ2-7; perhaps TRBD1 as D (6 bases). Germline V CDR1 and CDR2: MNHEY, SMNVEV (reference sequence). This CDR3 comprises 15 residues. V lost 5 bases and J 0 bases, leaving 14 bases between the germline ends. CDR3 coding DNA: TGTGCCAGCAGTCTACTCGAGGGGGACTCCTACGAGCAGTACTTC. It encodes CASSLLEGDSYEQYF.

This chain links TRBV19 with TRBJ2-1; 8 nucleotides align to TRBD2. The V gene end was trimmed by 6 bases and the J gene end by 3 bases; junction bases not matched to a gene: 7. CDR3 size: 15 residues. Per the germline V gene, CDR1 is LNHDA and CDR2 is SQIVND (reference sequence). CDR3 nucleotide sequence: TGTGCCAGTAGCCGTAGCGGGACGAGCTACAATGAGCAGTTCTTC. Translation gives CASSRSGTSYNEQFF.

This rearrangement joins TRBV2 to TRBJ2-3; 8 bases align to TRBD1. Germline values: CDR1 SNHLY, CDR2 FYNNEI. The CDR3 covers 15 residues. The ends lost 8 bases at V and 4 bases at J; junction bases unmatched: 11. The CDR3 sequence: CASGGTGLGPDTQYF. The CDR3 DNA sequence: TGTGCCAGCGGAGGGACAGGCCTTGGGCCAGATACGCAGTATTTT.

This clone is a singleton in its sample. CDR3 loop: CASSQDYNGPPDEQFF. The CDR3 nucleotides are TGTGCCAGCAGCCAAGATTACAACGGACCTCCGGATGAGCAGTTCTTC. V is TRBV14 and J is TRBJ2-1; D is unresolved. The CDR3 has 16 residues. V shed 0 bases and J shed 8 bases, with 17 bases lying between them. Germline values: CDR1 SGHDN, CDR2 FVKESK.

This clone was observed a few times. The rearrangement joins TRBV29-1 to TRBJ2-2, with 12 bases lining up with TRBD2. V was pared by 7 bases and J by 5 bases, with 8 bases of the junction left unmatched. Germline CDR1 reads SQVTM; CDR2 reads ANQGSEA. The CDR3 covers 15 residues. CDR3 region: CSAGLAGSRTGELFF. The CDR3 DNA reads TGCAGCGCTGGACTAGCGGGATCACGGACCGGGGAGCTGTTTTTT.

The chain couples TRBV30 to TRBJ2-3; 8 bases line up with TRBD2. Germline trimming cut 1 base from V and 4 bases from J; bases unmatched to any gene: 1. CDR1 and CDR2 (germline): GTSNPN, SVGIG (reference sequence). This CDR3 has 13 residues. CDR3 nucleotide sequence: TGTGCCTGGAGTGCGGGGGGGGCAGATACGCAGTATTTT. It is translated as CAWSAGGADTQYF.

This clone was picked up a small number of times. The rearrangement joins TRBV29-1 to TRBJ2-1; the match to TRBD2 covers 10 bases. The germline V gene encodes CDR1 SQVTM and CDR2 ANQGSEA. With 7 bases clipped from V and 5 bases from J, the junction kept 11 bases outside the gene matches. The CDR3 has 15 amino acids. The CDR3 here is CSGRAGTSANNEQFF. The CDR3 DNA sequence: TGCAGCGGGAGGGCCGGGACTAGCGCTAACAATGAGCAGTTCTTC.

The CDR3 sequence is CASSQDSQVSSEQFF. CDR3 nucleotide sequence: TGTGCCAGCAGCCAAGATTCCCAGGTTAGTTCGGAGCAGTTCTTC. V gene TRBV14 combines with J gene TRBJ2-1; no clear D. Germline V gene lookup returns CDR1 SGHDN and CDR2 FVKESK. CDR3 size: 15 residues. V was cut by 0 bases and J by 10 bases, with 16 bases left in between.